This T cell receptor (beta chain) was captured in a study of blood T cell repertoires in COVID-19 (TCRdb year 2020). Notes on the research overall: Samples covering the acute and convalescent phases of COVID-19 were provided by collaborators in the United States, Italy and Spain. The material from the prospective study consisted of cDNA or gDNA derived from T cells, B-cell-depleted T cells, or PBMCs. Subjects who had been exposed to COVID-19, were actively infected with it, or had recovered from it provided the deeply sampled blood TCRbeta repertoires that made up the dataset. The repertoires were made available in a free public database intended to serve as a resource for research on the immune response to SARS-CoV-2. Samples came from the ongoing ImmuneRACE study (first 160 participants) plus 1,254 subjects from 6 global collaborators. Sample metadata almost always included a de-identified subject ID, COVID-19 status, age in years and sex. Where available, HLA class I and class II types were obtained from metadata supplied by the sample provider rather than from assay-based typing. General findings and caveats noted by the study authors: The quantity of clinical and demographic metadata differed by source and by participant and was supplied without curation.

One collaborating source in Seattle enrolled patients while the patients were actively infected and followed the patients over time throughout the course of disease. The collaborating institutions used their own protocols to collect whole blood in K2EDTA tubes. For TCRbeta analysis, collaborator samples were shipped as frozen whole blood, as isolated PBMCs, or as DNA extracted from either sample type. TCRbeta CDR3 regions were amplified from genomic DNA by means of the immunoSEQ Assay, a bias-controlled multiplex PCR. The authors processed their data as follows. The number of nucleated cells in each sample was estimated from the amplification of reference gene primers within the assay. To quantify the absolute abundance of each unique TCRbeta CDR3 rearrangement, sequence reads were collapsed and filtered. Productive Simpson clonality was computed per sample as the square root of Simpson's diversity index over productive rearrangements. As stored in TCRdb, this immuneACCESS dataset retains in-frame rearrangements with V and J assigned. A fraction of the clones does not appear; measured against another copy, unresolved V genes explain less than half of the discrepancy, and the remainder lacks a known reason. That table supplies the V and J calls and clone size; D and trimming were determined from the DNA. In all, the sample holds a few hundred thousand clones, and roughly 88% of those were seen once. The ten most abundant clones make up about 5.9% of the sample.

This clone came up a few times. Its antigen remains unidentified. Per-base qualities were not stored, and no clone one base away is much larger. The CDR3 holds 14 amino acids from the cysteine to the phenylalanine. The read is trimmed to its CDR3 DNA, 42 bases read in frame from base 1. V is reduced by 2 bases and J by 3 bases, leaving a spacing of 11 bases between them. Via the germline V gene, CDR1 is SGHTS and CDR2 YDEGEE. This TCR was recovered from a woman younger than 45 with COVID-19, enrolled during active disease. Sequencing was carried out using peripheral blood. The chain uses TRBV5-8 and TRBJ1-1; there is no confident call for the D gene. The nucleotide sequence reads as follows: TGTGCCAGCAGCTTATGGGGAGAAGACACTGAAGCTTTCTTT. Its product reads: CASSLWGEDTEAFF.